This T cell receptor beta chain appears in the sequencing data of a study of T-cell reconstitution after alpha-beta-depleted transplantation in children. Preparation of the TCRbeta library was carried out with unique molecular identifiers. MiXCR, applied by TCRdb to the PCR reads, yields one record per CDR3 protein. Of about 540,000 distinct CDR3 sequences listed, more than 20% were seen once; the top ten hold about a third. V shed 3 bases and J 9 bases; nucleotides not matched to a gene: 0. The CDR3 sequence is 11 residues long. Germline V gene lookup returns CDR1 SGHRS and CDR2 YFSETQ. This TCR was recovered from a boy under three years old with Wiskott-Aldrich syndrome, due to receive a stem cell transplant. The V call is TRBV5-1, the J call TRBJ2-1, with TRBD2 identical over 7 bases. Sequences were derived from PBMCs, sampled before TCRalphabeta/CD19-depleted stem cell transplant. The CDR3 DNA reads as TGCGCCAGCAGCTGGGGGGGTGAGCAGTTCTTC. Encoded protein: CASSWGGEQFF. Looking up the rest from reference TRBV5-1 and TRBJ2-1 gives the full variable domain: KAGVTQTPRYLIKTRGQQVTLSCSPISGHRSVSWYQQTPGQGLQFLFEYFSETQRNKGNFPGRFSGRQFSNSRSEMNVSTLELGDSALYLCASSWGGEQFFGPGTRLTVL.